Shown below are 11 T cell receptor beta chains from a single sample sequenced in a study of beta chain features in type 1 diabetes. Findings of the study overall: In every one of the four CD4+ subsets, TCRB CDR3s were moderately but significantly shorter in Type 1 diabetes patients.

What these receptors recognize is not known. The whole isolated RNA underwent reverse transcription, so sequencing captured expressed TCRB transcripts. The protocol was immunoSEQ multiplex PCR, while the TCRdb copy is restricted to in-frame clones and leaves out a portion. The sample gives some 640,000 clones, over 11% of which show up once; 0.03% to 0.045% is in the top ten. Sequenced: naive CD4+ T cells from blood. Every receptor here comes from a man aged 18 to 30 with type 1 diabetes.

The genes are TRBV10-1 and TRBJ2-7; 7 nucleotides align to TRBD1. Germline assignment: CDR1 WNHNN and CDR2 SYGVQD (reference sequence). Germline trimming cut 2 bases from V and 0 bases from J; bases unmatched to any gene: 4. This CDR3 comprises 15 residues. The CDR3 spells CASSEGTAGSYEQYF. Written as DNA, the CDR3 is TGCGCCAGCAGTGAGGGGACAGCAGGCTCCTACGAGCAGTACTTC.

This sequence joins TRBV18 and TRBJ2-7; 7 nucleotides match TRBD1. The CDR3 covers 14 residues. Trimming cost V 3 bases and J 4 bases; bases outside gene matches: 6. Germline lookup yields CDR1 KGHSH and CDR2 LQKENI. In nucleotides, the CDR3 is TGTGCCAGCTCACCCCGAGGGGGCCGGTACGAGCAGTACTTC. Protein: CASSPRGGRYEQYF.

The rearrangement uses TRBV5-1 and TRBJ1-1; 7 bases fit TRBD1. Germline CDR1 and CDR2: SGHRS and YFSETQ. V trimming: 3 bases; J trimming: 3 bases; junction bases outside the gene matches: 11. The CDR3 sequence is 16 residues long. The CDR3 nucleotides are TGCGCCAGCAGCTCGGGTGACAGGGCGAGGTACACTGAAGCTTTCTTT. It encodes CASSSGDRARYTEAFF.

This chain joins TRBV5-1 and TRBJ1-6; D is perhaps TRBD1 (5 bases). The V and J ends lost 5 bases and 1 base respectively, with 19 bases between them. Germline CDR1 and CDR2: SGHRS and YFSETQ. The CDR3 runs to 18 residues. CDR3 sequence: CASSFWGPTDSYNSPLHF. The DNA of the CDR3 is TGCGCCAGCAGTTTTTGGGGCCCGACGGATTCCTATAATTCACCCCTCCACTTT.

CDR3 coding DNA: TGCGCCAGCAGTGAAGCGGGAGGCACAGATACGCAGTATTTT. Protein sequence: CASSEAGGTDTQYF. The chain joins TRBV10-1 to TRBJ2-3; 8 bases fit TRBD2. From germline, CDR1 is WNHNN and CDR2 SYGVQD (reference sequence). V was clipped by 3 bases and J by 1 base; unmatched bases: 0. The length of the CDR3 is 14 residues.

This clone was picked up a small number of times. Germline is not matched at one junction end, which may reflect a read error. The rearrangement joins TRBV5-4 to TRBJ1-2; 7 bases are a match to TRBD1. CDR1 and CDR2 (germline): SGHNT, YYREEE (reference sequence). CDR3 length: 17 amino acids. The CDR3 DNA reads as TGTGCCAGCACCTTGGGCCCAAAGGGGGCGGTGAACTATGGCTACACCTTC. Protein product: CASTLGPKGAVNYGYTF.

This clone was recorded a few times. This rearrangement joins TRBV5-6 to TRBJ1-3, with 9 bases identical to TRBD1. The CDR3 totals 16 residues. Germline loops: CDR1 SGHDT, CDR2 YYEEEE. J was trimmed by 2 bases and V by 4 bases; bases with no gene match: 7. The CDR3 spells CASSGTGLYAGNTIYF. CDR3 nucleotide sequence: TGTGCCAGCAGCGGGACAGGGCTATATGCTGGAAACACCATATATTTT.

This clone showed up just a few times. The sample contains more than one DNA sequence encoding this CDR3. The chain links TRBV28 to TRBJ1-1; D ambiguous. The V end was cut by 5 bases, the J end by 4 bases, with 5 bases between. Germline V gene sequence: CDR1 MDHEN, CDR2 SYDVKM. There are 11 residues in the CDR3. The CDR3 sequence is CASSLSTEAFF. The CDR3 nucleotides are TGTGCCAGCAGTCTCAGCACTGAAGCTTTCTTT.

This chain joins TRBV2 and TRBJ2-7, with TRBD1 matching 11 bases. Germline CDR1 SNHLY, CDR2 FYNNEI. With 8 bases clipped from V and 5 bases from J, the junction kept 8 bases outside the gene matches. The CDR3 length is 14 residues. The CDR3 nucleotides read TGTGCCAGCCGCCGTGAGGGACAGGGGGACGAGCAGTACTTC. Its translation: CASRREGQGDEQYF.

Only a few counts were recorded for this clone. Other DNA sequences from this sample encode an identical CDR3 as well. The V gene is TRBV5-1, the J gene TRBJ1-1; the match to TRBD1 covers 9 bases. Per the germline V gene, CDR1 is SGHRS and CDR2 is YFSETQ. The CDR3 contains 14 residues. J lost 3 bases, V lost 4 bases, and 4 bases had no gene match. As DNA, the CDR3 is TGCGCCAGCAGCCTACAGGGGGCGGACACTGAAGCTTTCTTT. Translated: CASSLQGADTEAFF.

This chain links TRBV10-2 with TRBJ2-3; D may match TRBD1 or TRBD2 (5 bases each). CDR1 is WSHSY, CDR2 SAAADI, per germline. CDR3 length: 12 amino acids. Trimming left V 6 bases short and J 6 bases short, with 10 bases between. The DNA for the CDR3 is TGCGCCAGCAGATGGGGGACGGATACGCAGTATTTT. Amino acids: CASRWGTDTQYF.